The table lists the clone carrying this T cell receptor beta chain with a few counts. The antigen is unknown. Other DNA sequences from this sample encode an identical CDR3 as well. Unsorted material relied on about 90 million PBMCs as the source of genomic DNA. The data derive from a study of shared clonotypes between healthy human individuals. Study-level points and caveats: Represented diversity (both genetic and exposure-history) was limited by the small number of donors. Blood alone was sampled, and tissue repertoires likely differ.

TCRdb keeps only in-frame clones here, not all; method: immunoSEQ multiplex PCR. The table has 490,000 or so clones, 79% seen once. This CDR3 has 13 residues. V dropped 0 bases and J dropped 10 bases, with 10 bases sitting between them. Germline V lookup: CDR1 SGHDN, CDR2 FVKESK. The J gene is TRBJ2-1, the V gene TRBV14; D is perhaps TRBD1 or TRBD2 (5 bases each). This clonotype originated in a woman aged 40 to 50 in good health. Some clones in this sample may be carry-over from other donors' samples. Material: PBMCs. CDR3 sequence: CASSQDGWGEQFF. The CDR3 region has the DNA TGTGCCAGCAGCCAAGATGGCTGGGGGGAGCAGTTCTTC.